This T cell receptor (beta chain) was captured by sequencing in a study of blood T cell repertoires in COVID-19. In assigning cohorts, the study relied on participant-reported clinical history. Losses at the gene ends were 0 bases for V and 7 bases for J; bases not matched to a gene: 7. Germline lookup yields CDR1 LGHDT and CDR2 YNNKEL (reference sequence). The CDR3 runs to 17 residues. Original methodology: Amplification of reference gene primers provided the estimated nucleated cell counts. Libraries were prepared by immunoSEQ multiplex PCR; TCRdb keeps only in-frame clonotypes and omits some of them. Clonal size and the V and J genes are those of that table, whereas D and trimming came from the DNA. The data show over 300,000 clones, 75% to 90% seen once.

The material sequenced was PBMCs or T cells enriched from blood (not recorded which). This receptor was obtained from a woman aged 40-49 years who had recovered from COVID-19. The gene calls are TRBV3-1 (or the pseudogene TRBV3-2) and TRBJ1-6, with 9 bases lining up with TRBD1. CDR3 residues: CASSQELWTGENSPLHF. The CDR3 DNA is TGTGCCAGCAGCCAAGAACTGTGGACAGGGGAGAATTCACCCCTCCACTTT.